The clone carrying this T cell receptor (beta chain) was picked up many times. From germline, CDR1 is LGHDT and CDR2 YNNKEL (reference sequence). This CDR3 is built from 13 residues. Trimming removed 8 bases from V and 0 bases from J, with 8 bases in between. Graves' hyperthyroidism is called stable when ophthalmopathy does not progress within 18 months. Patients aged 18 to 65 had newly diagnosed hyperthyroidism lasting under 2 months. These data are taken from a study of T cells in Graves' hyperthyroidism and ophthalmopathy. There were TCR beta CDR3 regions amplified from RNA transcripts. Using the HTBI primer set, a first-round RT-PCR was run on the TCR CDR3. Using its own MiXCR run on the multiplex PCR reads, TCRdb lists one record per CDR3 protein. Of some 740,000 distinct CDR3 sequences in the sample, 14% were seen once.

The origin of this receptor is a woman aged 18-30 years with Graves' hyperthyroidism. This chain joins TRBV3-1 and TRBJ2-1; D ambiguous. Sequencing was performed on blood. DNA of the CDR3: TGTGCCAGCCGTCCCAGCTCCTACAATGAGCAGTTCTTC. Translation: CASRPSSYNEQFF.